The 26 T cell receptor beta chains in this list originate from one sample, sequenced in a study of T-cell reconstitution after alpha-beta-depleted transplantation in children. Unique molecular identifiers were used to barcode this TCRbeta library. Using its own MiXCR run on the PCR reads, TCRdb lists one record per CDR3 protein. The sample yields 700,000 to 950,000 distinct CDR3 sequences, approximately 15% seen once. The sequenced sample was PBMCs, mostly from graft donor cells, obtained 360 days after TCRalphabeta/CD19-depleted stem cell transplant. The receptors were gathered from a male patient between 10 and 17 years old who had a stem cell transplant for acute lymphoblastic leukemia, so the T cells may come from the graft donor.

The chain has TRBV5-1 and TRBJ2-5; 10 bases line up with TRBD2. The CDR3 spans 17 residues. V shed 0 bases, J shed 5 bases, and the junction held 10 bases outside the gene matches. Per the germline V gene, CDR1 is SGHRS and CDR2 is YFSETQ. CDR3 region: CASSLVLAGAEGETQYF. In DNA, the CDR3 is TGCGCCAGCAGCTTGGTCCTAGCGGGAGCAGAGGGTGAGACCCAGTACTTC.

V gene TRBV12-3 or TRBV12-4 combines with J gene TRBJ1-1; 7 bases line up with TRBD1. The CDR3 extends over 14 amino acids. J was trimmed by 3 bases and V by 5 bases; bases with no gene match: 6. CDR3 DNA: TGTGCCAGCAGTGGACAGGCGGAGTACACTGAAGCTTTCTTT. Its translation is CASSGQAEYTEAFF.

The V gene is TRBV4-1, the J gene TRBJ2-7, with 7 bases fitting TRBD1. The ends lost 4 bases at V and 1 base at J; junction bases unmatched: 4. The germline CDR1 and CDR2 sequences are MGHRA and YSYEKL. This CDR3 is built from 14 residues. CDR3 nucleotides: TGCGCCAGCAGCCCTCAGGACAGGTCCTACGAGCAGTACTTC. Its translation is CASSPQDRSYEQYF.

This clonotype was counted between two and nine times. This chain joins TRBV6-1 and TRBJ2-3; no firm D call. Germline V CDR1 and CDR2: MNHNS, SASEGT. The CDR3 covers 14 residues. The V gene lost 6 bases and the J gene lost 6 bases, with 16 bases spanning the gap. The CDR3, as DNA: TGTGCCAGCAGCCGCCGAGGTGAGACGGATACGCAGTATTTT. Residues: CASSRRGETDTQYF.

Comment on this clonotype: Relative to the germline gene, one junction end is altered; a read error may explain this. The rearrangement uses TRBV5-1 and TRBJ2-3; D is possibly TRBD2 (6 bases). Germline values: CDR1 SGHRS, CDR2 YFSETQ. The length of the CDR3 is 15 residues. The CDR3 bases are TGCGTCAGCAGTTCTACCCAGGGAGGCGCGAATACGCAGTATTTT. Protein: CVSSSTQGGANTQYF.

This clonotype has only a few counts. The chain carries TRBV27 and TRBJ2-7; 8 bases are shared with TRBD1. CDR1 and CDR2 from the germline V gene are MNHEY and SMNVEV (reference sequence). V was pared by 6 bases and J by 3 bases, with 16 bases of the junction left unmatched. This CDR3 is 17 amino acids long. The CDR3 loop reads CASRAGLGQGVHYEQYF. In DNA, the CDR3 is TGTGCCAGCAGGGCGGGATTAGGACAGGGAGTCCACTACGAGCAGTACTTC.

This clonotype has ten or more counts. The chain carries TRBV12-3 or TRBV12-4 and TRBJ2-1; 11 bases fit TRBD2. The CDR3 consists of 16 residues. V was pared by 3 bases and J by 2 bases, with 3 bases of the junction left unmatched. The chain's CDR3 is CASSFGLAGPYNEQFF. Written as DNA, the CDR3 is TGTGCCAGCAGTTTTGGACTAGCGGGTCCCTACAATGAGCAGTTCTTC.

This clonotype was observed at least ten times. The chain links TRBV24-1 to TRBJ2-2, with 11 bases lining up with TRBD1. V lost 7 bases and J lost 3; bases outside the gene matches: 0. The CDR3 spans 14 residues. Germline CDR1 KGHDR, CDR2 SFDVKD. CDR3 DNA: TGTGCCACCAGGGGACAGGGGGACACCGGGGAGCTGTTTTTT. Residues: CATRGQGDTGELFF.

This chain uses TRBV5-1 with TRBJ2-5; 15 bases align to TRBD2. V dropped 4 bases and J dropped 4; count of bases not matched to a gene: 5. Per germline, CDR1 SGHRS and CDR2 YFSETQ. The CDR3 covers 16 residues. In DNA, the CDR3 is TGCGCCAGCAGCGGTGGGACTAGCGGGAGGCGAGAGACCCAGTACTTC. This sequence encodes CASSGGTSGRRETQYF. Full variable domain (rest looked up from reference TRBV5-1 and TRBJ2-5): KAGVTQTPRYLIKTRGQQVTLSCSPISGHRSVSWYQQTPGQGLQFLFEYFSETQRNKGNFPGRFSGRQFSNSRSEMNVSTLELGDSALYLCASSGGTSGRRETQYFGPGTRLLVL.

The chain couples TRBV11-2 to TRBJ2-5; tentatively, D is TRBD1 (5 bases). From germline, CDR1 is SGHAT and CDR2 FQNNGV. V gave up 4 bases and J gave up 2 bases, with 14 bases separating them. This CDR3 has 15 residues. CDR3 coding DNA: TGTGCCAGCAGCTCGGGCAGGGCCCATCAAGAGACCCAGTACTTC. Its translation is CASSSGRAHQETQYF.

This clonotype was counted many times. At one end, the junction sequence differs from germline, possibly due to a read error. The chain combines TRBV5-1 with TRBJ2-7; D unclear. The length of the CDR3 is 12 residues. The germline V gene encodes CDR1 SGHRS and CDR2 YFSETQ. The CDR3 spells CASSPPSYEQYF. Here the CDR3 DNA reads TGTGCCAGCAGTCCCCCCTCCTACGAGCAGTACTTC.

The count of this clonotype is one. The rearrangement links TRBV20-1 to TRBJ2-5; TRBD2 is a possible D gene (6 bases). Germline CDR1 DFQATT, CDR2 SNEGSKA (reference sequence). V was trimmed by 3 bases and J by 7 bases, leaving 21 bases between them. This CDR3 has 15 amino acids. In DNA, the CDR3 is TGCAGTGCTAGTACACCGGGACTGCAAGAGTGGACCCAGTACTTC. Translating gives CSASTPGLQEWTQYF.

V and J are TRBV18 and TRBJ2-6; D might be TRBD2 (5 bases). This CDR3 contains 17 residues. Germline V gene data show CDR1 as KGHSH and CDR2 as LQKENI. V dropped 2 bases and J dropped 0 bases, with 11 bases sitting between them. This chain's CDR3 is CASSPDLGSSGANVLTF. The CDR3 nucleotides are TGTGCCAGCTCACCAGATTTGGGGAGCTCTGGGGCCAACGTCCTGACTTTC.

This chain connects TRBV12-5 to TRBJ2-5, with D possibly TRBD2 on 6 matching bases. Deletions cut 1 base from V and 5 bases from J, with 8 bases between. CDR3 size: 13 residues. Per the germline V gene, CDR1 is LGHNT and CDR2 is FRNRAP. In DNA, the CDR3 is TGTGCTAGTGGTTTGGGGACTATCGAGACCCAGTACTTC. Its translation: CASGLGTIETQYF.

Remarks on this clonotype: The conserved closing phenylalanine or tryptophan is absent in this CDR3, likely reflecting a read error. CDR3 nucleotide sequence: TGCAGCGTTGAGGCGGGGCACTATGGCTACACCATC. Its translation is CSVEAGHYGYTI. J is TRBJ1-2 and V is TRBV29-1, with D perhaps TRBD1 (5 bases). There are 12 residues in the CDR3. V lost 3 bases, J lost 3 bases, and 8 bases lay in between. Germline V gene lookup returns CDR1 SQVTM and CDR2 ANQGSEA.

The V gene is TRBV5-6, the J gene TRBJ1-4; D may be TRBD1 (5 bases). The V end was cut by 2 bases, the J end by 6 bases, with 11 bases between. Germline V gene sequence: CDR1 SGHDT, CDR2 YYEEEE. CDR3 size: 14 residues. The CDR3 here is CASSLPRGDEKLFF. DNA of the CDR3: TGTGCCAGCAGCTTACCAAGGGGAGATGAAAAACTGTTTTTT.

The chain recombines TRBV6-2 or TRBV6-3 with TRBJ2-3; the match to TRBD2 covers 8 bases. After removal of 2 bases from V and 2 bases from J, the junction contained 9 bases not matched to a gene. Germline CDR1 reads MNHEY; CDR2 reads SVGEGT. This CDR3 region has 17 residues. The CDR3 spells CASSYEAGASFTDTQYF. The CDR3 nucleotides read TGTGCCAGCAGTTACGAAGCGGGGGCCTCCTTCACAGATACGCAGTATTTT.

The gene calls are TRBV11-2 and TRBJ1-2; maybe TRBD1 (5 bases). Deletions cut 4 bases from V and 4 bases from J, with 13 bases between. CDR1 is SGHAT, CDR2 FQNNGV, per germline. The CDR3 length is 14 residues. CDR3 nucleotide sequence: TGTGCCAGCAGCTCCGTGGGGGGGAGCTATGGCTACACCTTC. Its translation is CASSSVGGSYGYTF.

This chain links TRBV4-2 with TRBJ1-1, with a possible D match to TRBD1 (6 bases). This CDR3 comprises 16 residues. The V gene lost 4 bases and the J gene lost 7 bases, with 22 bases spanning the gap. Germline V gives CDR1 LGHNA, CDR2 YNFKEQ. The CDR3 protein is CASSLYDGGAVGEAFF. In nucleotides, the CDR3 is TGTGCCAGCAGCCTATACGACGGGGGGGCGGTTGGTGAAGCTTTCTTT.

DNA for the CDR3: TGTGCCAGCAGTCCGCTTGGACAGATGGCAGAGACCCAGTACTTC. This translates into CASSPLGQMAETQYF. V gene TRBV6-1 combines with J gene TRBJ2-5; perhaps TRBD1 as D (6 bases). The CDR3 totals 15 residues. Germline V lookup: CDR1 MNHNS, CDR2 SASEGT. The V end lost 5 bases, the J end lost 4 bases, and 17 bases lay between the germline ends.

This clonotype has a count of ten or more. A junction boundary mismatches the germline segment, possibly from a read error. The chain has TRBV5-1 and TRBJ2-1, with D possibly being TRBD2 (6 bases). This CDR3 is built from 14 residues. Germline-derived CDR1 and CDR2 are SGHRS and YFSETQ. The CDR3 region is CASSLSGSYNEQFF. CDR3 DNA: TGTGCCAGCAGTTTGAGCGGGTCTTACAATGAGCAGTTCTTC.

This clonotype was seen repeatedly, ten times or more. V gene TRBV2 combines with J gene TRBJ2-3; TRBD2 agrees at 10 bases. The germline V gene encodes CDR1 SNHLY and CDR2 FYNNEI. V shed 6 bases and J 15 bases; nucleotides not matched to a gene: 9. The CDR3 consists of 12 residues. The DNA for the CDR3 is TGTGCCAGCAGCGTCCCTAGCGGGAGAGAATATTTT. It is translated as CASSVPSGREYF. Looking up the rest from reference TRBV2 and TRBJ2-3 gives the full variable domain: EPEVTQTPSHQVTQMGQEVILRCVPISNHLYFYWYRQILGQKVEFLVSFYNNEISEKSEIFDDQFSVERPDGSNFTLKIRSTKLEDSAMYFCASSVPSGREYFGPGTRLTVL.

The rearrangement links TRBV5-1 to TRBJ2-7, with TRBD2 matching 9 bases. Looked up from germline, CDR1 is SGHRS and CDR2 is YFSETQ. The CDR3 covers 15 residues. Trimming at V came to 1 base and at J to 2 bases, leaving 4 bases not matched to a gene. CDR3 sequence (DNA): TGCGCCAGCAGCTTGAGTCTAGCGGGGACCTACGAGCAGTACTTC. As protein: CASSLSLAGTYEQYF.

The chain combines TRBV12-3 or TRBV12-4 with TRBJ1-6; TRBD1 might be the D (6 bases). V was pared by 6 bases and J by 9 bases, with 12 bases between. The CDR3 has 13 residues. The DNA of the CDR3 is TGTGCCAGCAGCCCAGGGGTTGGTTCACCCCTCCACTTT. Its protein is CASSPGVGSPLHF.

The V call is TRBV27, the J call TRBJ2-7; D perhaps matches TRBD2 (6 bases). V dropped 0 bases and J dropped 3 bases, with 12 bases sitting between them. CDR1 MNHEY and CDR2 SMNVEV come from the germline V gene (reference sequence). This CDR3 has 15 amino acids. CDR3 in amino acids: CASSLSGGDYYEQYF. CDR3 sequence (DNA): TGTGCCAGCAGTTTATCCGGGGGTGACTACTACGAGCAGTACTTC.

This chain joins TRBV20-1 and TRBJ2-1; no definite D call. The length of the CDR3 is 12 residues. Germline V gene lookup returns CDR1 DFQATT and CDR2 SNEGSKA (reference sequence). Trimming took off 2 bases at V and 8 bases at J, with 10 bases between the two ends. The CDR3 loop reads CSARRDHDEQFF. DNA for the CDR3: TGCAGTGCTAGAAGAGATCACGATGAGCAGTTCTTC.